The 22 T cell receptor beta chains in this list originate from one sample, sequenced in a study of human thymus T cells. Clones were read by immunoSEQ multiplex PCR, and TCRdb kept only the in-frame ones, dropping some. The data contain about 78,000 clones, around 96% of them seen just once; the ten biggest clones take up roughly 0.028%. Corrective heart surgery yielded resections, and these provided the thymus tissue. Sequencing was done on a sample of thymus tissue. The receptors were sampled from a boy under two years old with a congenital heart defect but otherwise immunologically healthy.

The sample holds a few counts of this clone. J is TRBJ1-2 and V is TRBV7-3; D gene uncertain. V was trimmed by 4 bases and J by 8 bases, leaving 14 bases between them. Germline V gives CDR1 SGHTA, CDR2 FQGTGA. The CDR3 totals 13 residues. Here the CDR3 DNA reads TGTGCCAGCAGCTCCCCGTTGGGCGGGGGCTACACCTTC. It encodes CASSSPLGGGYTF.

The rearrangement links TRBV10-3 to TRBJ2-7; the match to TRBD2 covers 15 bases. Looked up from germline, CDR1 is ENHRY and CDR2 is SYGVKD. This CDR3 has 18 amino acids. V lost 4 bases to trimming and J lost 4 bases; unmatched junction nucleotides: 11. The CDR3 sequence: CAISAESWTSGGEYEQYF. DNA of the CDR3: TGTGCCATCAGTGCAGAGAGCTGGACTAGCGGGGGGGAGTACGAGCAGTACTTC.

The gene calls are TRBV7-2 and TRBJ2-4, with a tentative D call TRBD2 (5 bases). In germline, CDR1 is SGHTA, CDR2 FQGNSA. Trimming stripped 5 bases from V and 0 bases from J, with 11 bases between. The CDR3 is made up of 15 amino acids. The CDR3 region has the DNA TGTGCCAGCAGCCTCGGTCGGGGAGCCAAAAACATTCAGTACTTC. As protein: CASSLGRGAKNIQYF.

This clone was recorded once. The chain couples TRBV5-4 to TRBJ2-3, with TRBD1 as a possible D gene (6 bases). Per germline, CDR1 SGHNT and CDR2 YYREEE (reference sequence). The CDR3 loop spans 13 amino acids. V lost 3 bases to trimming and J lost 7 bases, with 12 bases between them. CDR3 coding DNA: TGTGCCAGCAGCTCCTACAGGGAGCATACGCAGTATTTT. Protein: CASSSYREHTQYF.

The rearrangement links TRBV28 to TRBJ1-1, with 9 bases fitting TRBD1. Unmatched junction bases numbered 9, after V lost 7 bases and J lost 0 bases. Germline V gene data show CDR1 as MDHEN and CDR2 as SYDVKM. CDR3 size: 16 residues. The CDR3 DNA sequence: TGTGCCAGCAATAACAGGGGGCCAAATATGAACACTGAAGCTTTCTTT. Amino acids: CASNNRGPNMNTEAFF.

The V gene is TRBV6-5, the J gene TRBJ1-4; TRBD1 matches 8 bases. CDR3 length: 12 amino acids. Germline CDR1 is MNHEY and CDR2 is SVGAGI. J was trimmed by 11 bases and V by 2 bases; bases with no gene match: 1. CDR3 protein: CASSYTGGKLFF. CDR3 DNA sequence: TGTGCCAGCAGTTACACAGGGGGGAAACTGTTTTTT.

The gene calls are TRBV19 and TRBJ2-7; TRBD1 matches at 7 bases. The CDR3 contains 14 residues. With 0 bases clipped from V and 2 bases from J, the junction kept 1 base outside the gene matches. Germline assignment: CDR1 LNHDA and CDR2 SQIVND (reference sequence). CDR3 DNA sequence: TGTGCCAGTAGTATAGACAGGGGGACCTACGAGCAGTACTTC. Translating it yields CASSIDRGTYEQYF.

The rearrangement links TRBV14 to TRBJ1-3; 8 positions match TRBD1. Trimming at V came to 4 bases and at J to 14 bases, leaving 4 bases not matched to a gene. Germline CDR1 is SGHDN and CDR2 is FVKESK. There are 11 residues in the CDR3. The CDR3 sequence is CASSRDRRLYF. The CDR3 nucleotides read TGTGCCAGCAGCCGGGACAGGAGATTATATTTT.

This CDR3 is CASSPGAAGNEQFF. The CDR3 DNA reads TGTGCCAGCAGCCCCGGAGCTGCGGGGAATGAGCAGTTCTTC. The chain joins TRBV7-6 to TRBJ2-1; possibly TRBD2 for D (6 bases). The CDR3 is 14 amino acids. CDR1 is SGHVS and CDR2 is FNYEAQ in the germline V gene. Trimming took off 5 bases at V and 7 bases at J, with 15 bases between the two ends.

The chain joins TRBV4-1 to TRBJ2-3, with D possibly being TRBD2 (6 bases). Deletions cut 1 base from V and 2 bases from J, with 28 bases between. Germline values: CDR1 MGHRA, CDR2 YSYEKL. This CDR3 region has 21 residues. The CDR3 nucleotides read TGCGCCAGCAGCCAAGGGCTAATAGAAGGGCGGGACCGAACTCCCACAGATACGCAGTATTTT. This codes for CASSQGLIEGRDRTPTDTQYF.

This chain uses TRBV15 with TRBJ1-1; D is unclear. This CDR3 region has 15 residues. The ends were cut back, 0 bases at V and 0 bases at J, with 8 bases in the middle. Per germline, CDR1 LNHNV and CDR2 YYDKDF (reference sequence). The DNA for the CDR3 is TGTGCCACCAGCAGAGAACTAGGCCTGAACACTGAAGCTTTCTTT. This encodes CATSRELGLNTEAFF.

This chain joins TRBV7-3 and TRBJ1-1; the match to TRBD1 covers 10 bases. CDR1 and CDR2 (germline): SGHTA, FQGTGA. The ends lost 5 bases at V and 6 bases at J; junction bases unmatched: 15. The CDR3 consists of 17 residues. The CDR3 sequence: CASSGGMGTGAVSEAFF. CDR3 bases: TGTGCCAGCAGCGGGGGCATGGGGACAGGGGCCGTTTCTGAAGCTTTCTTT.

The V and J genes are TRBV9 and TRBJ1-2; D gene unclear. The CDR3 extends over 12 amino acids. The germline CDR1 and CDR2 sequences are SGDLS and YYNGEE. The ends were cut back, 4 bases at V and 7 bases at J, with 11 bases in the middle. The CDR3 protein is CASSKEHFGYTF. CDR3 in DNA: TGTGCCAGCAGCAAAGAACACTTTGGCTACACCTTC.

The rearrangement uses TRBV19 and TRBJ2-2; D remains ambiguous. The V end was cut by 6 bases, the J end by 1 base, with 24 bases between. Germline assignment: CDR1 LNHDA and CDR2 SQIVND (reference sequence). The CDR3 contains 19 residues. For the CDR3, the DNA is TGTGCCAGTAGAAACCCCATGTATTGGTCGTCCGGGAACACCGGGGAGCTGTTTTTT. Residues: CASRNPMYWSSGNTGELFF.

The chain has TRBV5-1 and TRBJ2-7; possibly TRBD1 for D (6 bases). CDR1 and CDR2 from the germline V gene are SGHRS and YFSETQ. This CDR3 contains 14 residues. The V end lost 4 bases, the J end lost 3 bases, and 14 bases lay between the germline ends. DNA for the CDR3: TGCGCCAGCAGCAGGCGGACAGACAACTACGAGCAGTACTTC. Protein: CASSRRTDNYEQYF.

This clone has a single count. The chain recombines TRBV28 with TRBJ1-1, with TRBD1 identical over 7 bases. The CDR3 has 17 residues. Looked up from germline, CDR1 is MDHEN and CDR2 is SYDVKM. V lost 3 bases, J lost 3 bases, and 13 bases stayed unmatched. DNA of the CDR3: TGTGCCAGCAGTTTCACATTAGGGGGCGCGAGGGACACTGAAGCTTTCTTT. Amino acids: CASSFTLGGARDTEAFF.

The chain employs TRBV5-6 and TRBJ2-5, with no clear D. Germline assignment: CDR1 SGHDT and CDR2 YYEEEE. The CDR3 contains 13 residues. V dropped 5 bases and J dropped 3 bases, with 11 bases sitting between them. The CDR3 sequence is CASSVGREETQYF. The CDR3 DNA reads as TGTGCCAGCAGTGTGGGTAGGGAAGAGACCCAGTACTTC. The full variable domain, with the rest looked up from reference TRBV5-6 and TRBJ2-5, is DAGVTQSPTHLIKTRGQQVTLRCSPKSGHDTVSWYQQALGQGPQFIFQYYEEEERQRGNFPDRFSGHQFPNYSSELNVNALLLGDSALYLCASSVGREETQYFGPGTRLLVL.

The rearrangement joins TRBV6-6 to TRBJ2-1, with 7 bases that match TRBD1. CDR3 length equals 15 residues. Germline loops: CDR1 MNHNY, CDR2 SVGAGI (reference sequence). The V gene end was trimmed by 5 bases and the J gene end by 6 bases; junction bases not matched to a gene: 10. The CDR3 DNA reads TGTGCCAGCAGTACCGGCACAGGGGCGGGCAATGAGCAGTTCTTC. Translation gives CASSTGTGAGNEQFF.

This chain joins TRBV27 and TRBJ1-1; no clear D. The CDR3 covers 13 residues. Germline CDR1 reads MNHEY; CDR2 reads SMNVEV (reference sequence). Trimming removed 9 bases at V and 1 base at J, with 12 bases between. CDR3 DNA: TGTGCCAGTAGGTGGGCAGGGAACACTGAAGCTTTCTTT. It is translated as CASRWAGNTEAFF.

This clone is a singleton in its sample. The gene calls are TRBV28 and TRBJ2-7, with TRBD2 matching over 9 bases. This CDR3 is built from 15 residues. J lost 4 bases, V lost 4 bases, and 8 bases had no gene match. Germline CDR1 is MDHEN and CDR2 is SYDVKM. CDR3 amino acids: CASSSPSLAGYEQYF. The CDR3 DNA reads TGTGCCAGCAGTTCTCCATCCCTAGCGGGGTACGAGCAGTACTTC.

The CDR3 DNA reads TGTGCCAGCAGTTACGGCCCAGGACGGTCCGGGAACGAGCAGTACTTC. Protein sequence: CASSYGPGRSGNEQYF. The chain has TRBV6-5 and TRBJ2-7; TRBD2 might be the D (5 bases). There are 16 residues in the CDR3. CDR1 MNHEY and CDR2 SVGAGI come from the germline V gene. Trimming cost V 2 bases and J 5 bases, with 19 bases left between them.

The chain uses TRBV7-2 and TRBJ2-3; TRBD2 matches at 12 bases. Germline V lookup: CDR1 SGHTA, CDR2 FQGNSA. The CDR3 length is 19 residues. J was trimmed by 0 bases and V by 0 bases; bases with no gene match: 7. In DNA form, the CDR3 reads TGTGCCAGCAGCTTAGCGTCTCTAGCGGGGGGGCCTAGCACAGATACGCAGTATTTT. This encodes CASSLASLAGGPSTDTQYF.